Below, 17 T cell receptor beta chains from the same sample are listed, as sequenced in a study of cytomegalovirus exposure and HLA in healthy donors. The PCR was carried out with 60 Vbeta primers and 13 Jbeta primers. Only in-frame clones appear in the TCRdb table, and some are missing; sequencing was by immunoSEQ multiplex PCR. The sample lists more than 95,000 clones; over 60% were seen once. Sequencing was done on a sample of PBMCs. The receptors shown here come from a man aged 55 to 70 in good health and CMV-seropositive.

The chain links TRBV6-5 to TRBJ1-2; 9 nucleotides match TRBD1. The CDR3 covers 15 residues. The germline V gene encodes CDR1 MNHEY and CDR2 SVGAGI. With V trimmed by 2 bases and J by 5 bases, 6 bases remained unmatched. CDR3 loop: CASSYRGTGMYGYTF. In nucleotides, the CDR3 is TGTGCCAGCAGTTACAGAGGGACAGGGATGTATGGCTACACCTTC.

V gene TRBV19 combines with J gene TRBJ1-1, with a tentative D call TRBD1 (6 bases). The V end lost 5 bases, the J end lost 0 bases, and 10 bases lay between the germline ends. Germline V gene lookup returns CDR1 LNHDA and CDR2 SQIVND (reference sequence). The CDR3 covers 14 residues. In DNA form, the CDR3 reads TGTGCCAGTAGTTCTACAGGGTTGAACACTGAAGCTTTCTTT. Translated: CASSSTGLNTEAFF.

V gene TRBV27 combines with J gene TRBJ2-1; 15 bases match TRBD2. CDR3 length: 18 amino acids. CDR1 is MNHEY and CDR2 is SMNVEV in the germline V gene (reference sequence). Losses at the gene ends were 3 bases for V and 7 bases for J; bases not matched to a gene: 10. CDR3 sequence: CASSLRTSGGALRNEQFF. CDR3 DNA sequence: TGTGCCAGCAGTTTGAGGACTAGCGGGGGGGCCCTCCGAAATGAGCAGTTCTTC.

V is TRBV5-8 and J is TRBJ1-3; D perhaps matches TRBD1 (6 bases). Trimming took off 10 bases at V and 1 base at J, with 9 bases between the two ends. CDR1 and CDR2 (germline): SGHTS, YDEGEE. The CDR3 covers 12 residues. The CDR3 here is CAVQGSGNTIYF. As DNA, the CDR3 is TGTGCCGTACAGGGTTCTGGAAACACCATATATTTT. Full variable domain (missing parts from reference TRBV5-8 and TRBJ1-3): EAGVTQSPTHLIKTRGQQATLRCSPISGHTSVYWYQQALGLGLQFLLWYDEGEERNRGNFPPRFSGRQFPNYSSELNVNALELEDSALYLCAVQGSGNTIYFGEGSWLTVV.

The V call is TRBV11-2, the J call TRBJ2-7; D is possibly TRBD2 (5 bases). Trimming pared 1 base from V and 6 bases from J, leaving 7 bases between. This CDR3 region has 12 residues. CDR1 is SGHAT and CDR2 is FQNNGV in the germline V gene. The CDR3 is CASSLGGFEQYF. In DNA form, the CDR3 reads TGTGCCAGCAGCTTAGGAGGGTTCGAGCAGTACTTC.

This rearrangement joins TRBV6-1 to TRBJ1-3; D is ambiguous. Between the trimmed V and J ends, which lost 1 base and 4 bases, there was a span of 8 bases. Germline CDR1 is MNHNS and CDR2 is SASEGT. This CDR3 comprises 14 residues. The CDR3, as DNA: TGTGCCAGCAGTGAAGTCTCCGTCGGAAACACCATATATTTT. It codes for CASSEVSVGNTIYF.

The chain carries TRBV5-1 and TRBJ2-1, with 13 nucleotides matching TRBD2. CDR3 length: 18 residues. CDR1 is SGHRS, CDR2 YFSETQ, per germline. Losses at the gene ends were 1 base for V and 4 bases for J; bases not matched to a gene: 8. CDR3 sequence: CASSLFSGTSGAYNEQFF. CDR3 DNA: TGCGCCAGCAGCTTGTTTTCTGGGACTAGCGGGGCATACAATGAGCAGTTCTTC.

The V and J genes are TRBV7-9 and TRBJ2-5; D remains unclear. V gave up 1 base and J gave up 5 bases, with 8 bases separating them. The CDR3 runs to 13 residues. Germline loops: CDR1 SEHNR, CDR2 FQNEAQ (reference sequence). The CDR3 DNA reads TGTGCCAGCAGCTTAGGAGCCGCTGAGACCCAGTACTTC. Protein sequence: CASSLGAAETQYF.

This chain links TRBV7-2 with TRBJ2-5; TRBD2 is a possible D gene (6 bases). Trimming took off 5 bases at V and 5 bases at J, with 15 bases between the two ends. Germline V gene lookup returns CDR1 SGHTA and CDR2 FQGNSA. The CDR3 has 14 residues. CDR3 amino acids: CASSPYSGEETQYF. As DNA, the CDR3 is TGTGCCAGCAGCCCTTATAGCGGAGAGGAGACCCAGTACTTC. Together with reference TRBV7-2 and TRBJ2-5, the CDR3 gives the full variable domain: GAGVSQSPSNKVTEKGKDVELRCDPISGHTALYWYRQSLGQGLEFLIYFQGNSAPDKSGLPSDRFSAERTGGSVSTLTIQRTQQEDSAVYLCASSPYSGEETQYFGPGTRLLVL.

The rearrangement links TRBV15 to TRBJ1-3; D uncertain. V lost 5 bases and J 4 bases, leaving 12 bases between the germline ends. The CDR3 extends over 14 amino acids. From germline, CDR1 is LNHNV and CDR2 YYDKDF (reference sequence). The CDR3 protein is CATSPAGWGNTIYF. The CDR3 region has the DNA TGTGCCACCAGCCCAGCGGGGTGGGGAAACACCATATATTTT. Combining the CDR3 with reference TRBV15 and TRBJ1-3 gives the whole variable domain DAMVIQNPRYQVTQFGKPVTLSCSQTLNHNVMYWYQQKSSQAPKLLFHYYDKDFNNEADTPDNFQSRRPNTSFCFLDIRSPGLGDTAMYLCATSPAGWGNTIYFGEGSWLTVV.

The chain recombines TRBV19 with TRBJ1-5, with a tentative D call TRBD1 (5 bases). The CDR3 spans 14 residues. CDR1 and CDR2 from the germline V gene are LNHDA and SQIVND (reference sequence). V was trimmed by 5 bases and J by 7 bases, leaving 15 bases between them. The CDR3 nucleotides are TGTGCCAGTAGTGTCCCAGCTTGGGGCCAGCCCCAGCATTTT. Translated, it gives CASSVPAWGQPQHF.

On this clone: Other nucleotide sequences in the sample specify the same CDR3. This rearrangement joins TRBV6-1 to TRBJ1-5, with 7 bases identical to TRBD1. V lost 0 bases, J lost 6 bases, and 5 bases stayed unmatched. This CDR3 contains 15 residues. CDR1 is MNHNS and CDR2 is SASEGT in the germline V gene. The CDR3 nucleotides are TGTGCCAGCAGTGAAGCAGGGCAGGGGGTTCAGCCCCAGCATTTT. Residues: CASSEAGQGVQPQHF.

A remark on this clone: The junction and the germline gene differ at one end; a read error may be behind it. The gene calls are TRBV7-9 and TRBJ2-7, with a tentative D call TRBD1 (5 bases). Germline CDR1 is SEHNR and CDR2 is FQNEAQ (reference sequence). CDR3 length: 12 residues. CDR3 in amino acids: CSSSTVTGEQYF. The CDR3 region has the DNA TGTTCCAGCAGCACCGTTACAGGAGAGCAGTACTTC.

The gene calls are TRBV7-2 and TRBJ2-7; TRBD2 agrees at 10 bases. Germline CDR1 reads SGHTA; CDR2 reads FQGNSA. J lost 4 bases, V lost 2 bases, and 2 bases had no gene match. There are 14 residues in the CDR3. The CDR3 is CASSLMGLAYEQYF. As DNA, the CDR3 is TGTGCCAGCAGCTTAATGGGACTAGCGTACGAGCAGTACTTC.

Here the CDR3 DNA reads TGCGCCAGCAGCTTCGACAGGGTGGGTTACGAGCAGTACTTC. Its translation: CASSFDRVGYEQYF. The rearrangement joins TRBV5-1 to TRBJ2-7; TRBD1 aligns across 7 bases. The CDR3 loop spans 14 amino acids. Germline V gene sequence: CDR1 SGHRS, CDR2 YFSETQ. V gave up 2 bases and J gave up 4 bases; unmatched junction bases: 6.

This clone came up a few times. The V and J genes are TRBV9 and TRBJ2-7; 7 bases match TRBD1. This CDR3 comprises 14 residues. Germline V gene lookup returns CDR1 SGDLS and CDR2 YYNGEE. Trimming took 0 bases from V and 5 from J; bases not matched to a gene: 5. In DNA, the CDR3 is TGTGCCAGCAGCGTAGCTACGACAGGGAACGAGCAGTACTTC. It encodes CASSVATTGNEQYF.

The V gene is TRBV6-6, the J gene TRBJ2-5, with a weak D call TRBD1 (6 bases). The closer fit of TRBJ2-7 to the DNA end suggests the J call may be wrong. The germline V gene has CDR1 MNHNY and CDR2 SVGAGI (reference sequence). The CDR3 contains 14 residues. The CDR3 DNA follows: TGTGCCAGCAGCCCTTACAGGGAAGGAGGCGAGCAGTACTTC. Its protein is CASSPYREGGEQYF.